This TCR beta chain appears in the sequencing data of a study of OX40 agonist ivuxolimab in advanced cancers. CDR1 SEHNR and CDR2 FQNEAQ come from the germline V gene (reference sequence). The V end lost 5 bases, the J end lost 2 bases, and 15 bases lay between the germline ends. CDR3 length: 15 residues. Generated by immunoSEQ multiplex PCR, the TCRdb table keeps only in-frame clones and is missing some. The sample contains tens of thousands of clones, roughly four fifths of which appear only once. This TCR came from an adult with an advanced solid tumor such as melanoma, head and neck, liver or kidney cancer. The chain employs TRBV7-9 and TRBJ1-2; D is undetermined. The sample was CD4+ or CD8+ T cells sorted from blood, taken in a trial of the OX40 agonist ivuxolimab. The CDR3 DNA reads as TGTGCCAGCAGCCCGAGGCAGGAATCGAACTATGGCTACACCTTC. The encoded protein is CASSPRQESNYGYTF.